This T cell receptor beta chain was observed in a study of HIV-infected children after antiretroviral therapy interruption. The wider study: Children had CD4+ above 500, viral load below 50 copies/ml, either treatment arm.

The CDR3 has 14 residues. V was clipped by 5 bases and J by 0 bases, with 10 bases between them. The V gene's germline CDR1 is SGHAT and CDR2 FQNNGV. RNA-based 3' RACE libraries used unique molecular identifiers. MiXCR, applied by TCRdb to the 3' RACE reads, yields one record per CDR3 protein. The repertoire holds more than 40,000 distinct CDR3 sequences, about 4.3% seen once, with 0.6% to 0.85% in the top ten. This clonotype was detected many times. Treatment described: PENTA 11 planned treatment interruption arm or continuous ART arm. The clonotype was recovered from a pool of human donors with HIV. This specimen was CD45RA+ CD4+ T cells from PBMCs, pooled from several time points, taken from a donor given antiretroviral therapy, either interrupted or continuous. Specified subset: naive CD4+ CD45RA+ CD45RO- T cells. The chain joins TRBV11-2 to TRBJ1-2; D call uncertain. CDR3 amino acids: CASSPPGANYGYTF. The CDR3 region has the DNA TGTGCCAGCAGCCCTCCAGGAGCTAACTATGGCTACACCTTC.